This T cell receptor (beta chain) was profiled in a study of post-analysis software for immune sequencing data. This CDR3 has 17 residues. V lost 3 bases, J lost 2 bases, and 17 bases lay in between. Germline V gene lookup returns CDR1 MDHEN and CDR2 SYDVKM. Study-level findings and limits: Samples made in the same batch grouped tightly together by F measure. About five TRBV segments, including TRBV5-6, TRBV5-1 and TRBV20-1, were more frequent in patients than controls. Compared with controls, patients showed significantly lower normalized Chao1 diversity.

A few counts support this clonotype. Its antigen is currently unknown. Unique molecular identifiers were present in the TCR beta cDNA libraries. TCRdb recomputed calls from the PCR reads with MiXCR, one row per CDR3 protein. There are around 440,000 distinct CDR3 sequences in the sample; around 40% occur only once, and around 10% lies in the top ten. The material sequenced was blood. The rearrangement joins TRBV28 to TRBJ2-1; no clear D gene. The sequence was obtained from a girl under 18 with multiple sclerosis. CDR3 sequence (DNA): TGTGCCAGCAGTTTCATCGGTCTCCTACGACCCTACAATGAGCAGTTCTTC. This gives the protein CASSFIGLLRPYNEQFF.